The next 29 T cell receptor beta chains were all read from a single sample in a study of identical twins. Each CDR3 protein gets one entry after TCRdb re-called the 5' RACE reads with MiXCR. The sample records approximately 410,000 distinct CDR3 sequences, around 20% being singletons. The sequenced material came from naive T cells sorted from blood. These receptors came from a man aged 50-60 years in good health.

This chain uses TRBV5-1 with TRBJ1-2; D is ambiguous. Trimming cost V 2 bases and J 0 bases, with 8 bases left between them. This CDR3 is 14 amino acids long. The V gene's germline CDR1 is SGHRS and CDR2 YFSETQ. CDR3 residues: CASSFKESNYGYTF. Here the CDR3 DNA reads TGCGCCAGCAGCTTTAAAGAATCTAACTATGGCTACACCTTC.

The CDR3 here is CAISEGPEAYEQYF. CDR3 DNA sequence: TGTGCCATCAGTGAGGGGCCAGAGGCCTACGAGCAGTACTTC. V usage is TRBV10-3 and J usage is TRBJ2-7, with no clear D. This CDR3 spans 14 amino acids. Germline lookup yields CDR1 ENHRY and CDR2 SYGVKD. Trimming stripped 2 bases from V and 2 bases from J, with 10 bases between.

In this sample, this clonotype turned up a few times. The chain uses TRBV6-2 or TRBV6-3 and TRBJ2-4; tentative D call: TRBD1 (6 bases). Germline loops: CDR1 MNHEY, CDR2 SVGEGT. Trimming pared 4 bases from V and 2 bases from J, leaving 12 bases between. This CDR3 has 15 amino acids. CDR3 sequence: CASSWKQGPKNIQYF. The CDR3 coding sequence is TGTGCCAGCAGTTGGAAACAGGGCCCCAAAAACATTCAGTACTTC.

This chain links TRBV12-3 or TRBV12-4 with TRBJ2-1; D might be TRBD1 (5 bases). V was trimmed by 6 bases and J by 2 bases, leaving 11 bases between them. The CDR3 contains 14 residues. CDR3 protein: CASRHTGTYNEQFF. CDR3 DNA: TGTGCCAGCAGACACACAGGAACCTACAATGAGCAGTTCTTC.

This clonotype has a single count. This sequence joins TRBV7-9 and TRBJ2-5; D might be TRBD2 (5 bases). CDR3 length: 14 residues. Looked up from germline, CDR1 is SEHNR and CDR2 is FQNEAQ (reference sequence). Trimming left V 1 base short and J 4 bases short, with 10 bases between. The DNA for the CDR3 is TGTGCCAGCAGCTTAGGGGAGATTGGAGAGACCCAGTACTTC. It translates to CASSLGEIGETQYF.

This clonotype came up many times. The chain is built from TRBV6-5 and TRBJ2-3; no clear D. This CDR3 is 15 amino acids long. V was clipped by 1 base and J by 0 bases, with 8 bases between them. Germline V gene data show CDR1 as MNHEY and CDR2 as SVGAGI. CDR3 protein: CASSYYPSSTDTQYF. CDR3 nucleotides: TGTGCCAGCAGTTACTACCCCTCTAGCACAGATACGCAGTATTTT.

On this clonotype itself: A much larger clone differs by one base, so this may be a read error. The chain links TRBV5-5 to TRBJ1-2; no definite D call. Trimming took off 3 bases at V and 8 bases at J, with 11 bases between the two ends. This CDR3 comprises 12 residues. The germline CDR1 and CDR2 sequences are SGHKS and YYEKEE (reference sequence). The CDR3 region is CASSSKVVGYTF. The DNA for the CDR3 is TGTGCCAGCAGCTCAAAGGTGGTCGGCTACACCTTC.

This clonotype was seen a handful of times. The chain employs TRBV6-5 and TRBJ2-3, with 7 positions matching TRBD1. Germline V gene lookup returns CDR1 MNHEY and CDR2 SVGAGI. V lost 2 bases to trimming and J lost 4 bases; unmatched junction nucleotides: 12. The length of the CDR3 is 17 residues. The DNA of the CDR3 is TGTGCCAGCAGTTACCTTGCCATGACAGGGAGTCCAGATACGCAGTATTTT. Encoded protein: CASSYLAMTGSPDTQYF.

This clonotype was counted between two and nine times. The gene calls are TRBV5-1 and TRBJ2-7; 7 bases are shared with TRBD2. This CDR3 is 15 amino acids long. The trim removed 5 bases at V and 6 bases at J, leaving 14 bases unmatched. Germline V gives CDR1 SGHRS, CDR2 YFSETQ. CDR3 protein: CASSLGTTTVGEQYF. The CDR3 nucleotides are TGCGCCAGCAGTCTGGGGACTACCACCGTAGGCGAGCAGTACTTC.

Comment on this clonotype: A much larger clone lies one base from this, so it may be a read error. J is TRBJ2-7 and V is TRBV4-1; D gene uncertain. The CDR3 spans 14 residues. Trimming removed 1 base at V and 3 bases at J, with 10 bases between. Per germline, CDR1 MGHRA and CDR2 YSYEKL. The CDR3 DNA sequence: TGCGCCAGCAGCCAAGGGACCGATATCTACGAGCAGTACTTC. It translates to CASSQGTDIYEQYF.

The chain is built from TRBV27 and TRBJ2-7, with D possibly being TRBD1 or TRBD2 (7 bases each). Germline CDR1 MNHEY, CDR2 SMNVEV (reference sequence). The CDR3 loop spans 16 amino acids. V lost 5 bases and J lost 4, with 21 bases in between. CDR3: CASSPIGQGGLYEQYF. The CDR3, as DNA: TGTGCCAGCAGTCCAATCGGCCAGGGGGGGTTATACGAGCAGTACTTC.

This clonotype has only a few counts. The V gene is TRBV15, the J gene TRBJ2-1, with 8 bases identical to TRBD1. V was pared by 3 bases and J by 8 bases, with 6 bases of the junction left unmatched. The CDR3 spans 14 residues. Germline V lookup: CDR1 LNHNV, CDR2 YYDKDF (reference sequence). CDR3 amino acids: CATSRRTGSDEQFF. The CDR3 DNA is TGTGCCACCAGCAGGAGGACAGGGTCAGATGAGCAGTTCTTC.

This clonotype was seen a few times. The chain couples TRBV12-3 or TRBV12-4 to TRBJ1-2; a weak D match, TRBD1 (6 bases). V was trimmed by 2 bases and J by 4 bases, leaving 14 bases between them. The CDR3 contains 15 residues. CDR3: CASSLTDRSLYGYTF. CDR3 nucleotide sequence: TGTGCCAGCAGTTTAACCGACAGGAGCCTCTATGGCTACACCTTC.

The sample holds many counts of this clonotype. The V call is TRBV5-1, the J call TRBJ2-7; D unclear. The CDR3 consists of 12 residues. V shed 6 bases and J shed 2 bases, with 9 bases lying between them. Germline CDR1 SGHRS, CDR2 YFSETQ. The CDR3 region has the DNA TGCGCCAGCAAGAACAGAGCCTACGAGCAGTACTTC. Amino acid sequence: CASKNRAYEQYF.

This clonotype was observed many times. The V and J genes are TRBV20-1 and TRBJ1-4, with a possible D match to TRBD1 (6 bases). V was cut by 5 bases and J by 8 bases, with 18 bases left in between. In germline, CDR1 is DFQATT, CDR2 SNEGSKA (reference sequence). CDR3 length: 14 residues. CDR3 sequence: CSASPGQYREKLFF. CDR3 nucleotides: TGCAGTGCTTCGCCGGGACAATATCGGGAAAAACTGTTTTTT.

This clonotype was seen a few times. V gene TRBV29-1 combines with J gene TRBJ1-6, with D unresolved. The germline gives CDR1 SQVTM, CDR2 ANQGSEA. Deletions cut 7 bases from V and 9 bases from J, with 16 bases between. The CDR3 is made up of 13 amino acids. The CDR3 nucleotides read TGCAGCGCTTTATCAAAAGTGGGTTCACCCCTCCACTTT. It specifies CSALSKVGSPLHF.

The chain carries TRBV24-1 and TRBJ1-5, with a weak D call TRBD1 (5 bases). The germline CDR1 and CDR2 sequences are KGHDR and SFDVKD. CDR3 length equals 13 residues. V lost 2 bases and J 7 bases, leaving 8 bases between the germline ends. The CDR3 DNA sequence: TGTGCCACCAGTGATTCAGGGCGGCAGCCCCAGCATTTT. This codes for CATSDSGRQPQHF.

This clonotype was found once. An end of the junction differs from the germline gene, which may be a read error. The chain joins TRBV7-2 to TRBJ2-7; a possible D gene is TRBD1 (5 bases). This CDR3 has 14 amino acids. In germline, CDR1 is SGHTA, CDR2 FQGNSA. In nucleotides, the CDR3 is TGTGCCGGCAGCTTACAGGCCTCCTCCTACGAGCAGTACTTC. This sequence encodes CAGSLQASSYEQYF.

This clonotype was recorded at least ten times. The chain employs TRBV6-5 and TRBJ2-7; D gene uncertain. V lost 0 bases, J lost 3 bases, and 21 bases lay in between. Germline V CDR1 and CDR2: MNHEY, SVGAGI. The CDR3 runs 18 residues. CDR3 region: CASSYSTGRAQTNYEQYF. The CDR3 coding sequence is TGTGCCAGCAGTTACTCTACCGGACGGGCACAGACCAACTACGAGCAGTACTTC.

This clonotype was seen a handful of times. The rearrangement links TRBV28 to TRBJ2-1; the match to TRBD2 covers 10 bases. The junction had 10 bases not matched to a gene; V was cut back by 6 bases and J by 8 bases. Germline assignment: CDR1 MDHEN and CDR2 SYDVKM. The CDR3 has 15 residues. CDR3 amino acids: CASSGASGSRDEQFF. CDR3 nucleotide sequence: TGTGCCAGCAGCGGGGCTAGCGGGAGCCGCGATGAGCAGTTCTTC.

This chain links TRBV12-3 or TRBV12-4 with TRBJ2-1; tentatively, D is TRBD2 (6 bases). The V gene lost 3 bases and the J gene lost 10 bases, with 19 bases spanning the gap. CDR3 length: 15 residues. The DNA of the CDR3 is TGTGCCAGCAGTTTGGGGGGAGGCAGTGCAGAAGAGCAGTTCTTC. Translation: CASSLGGGSAEEQFF.

This clonotype was counted a single time. Here the CDR3 DNA reads TGTGCCAGCAGCGACTCAGCGGGATTCACAGATACGCAGTATTTT. Its translation is CASSDSAGFTDTQYF. The chain carries TRBV7-2 and TRBJ2-3; 7 positions match TRBD2. Losses at the gene ends were 5 bases for V and 2 bases for J; bases not matched to a gene: 7. Germline V lookup: CDR1 SGHTA, CDR2 FQGNSA. The CDR3 totals 15 residues.

This chain connects TRBV7-8 to TRBJ1-1; D may be TRBD1 (6 bases). CDR3 size: 16 residues. The germline V and J ends were trimmed by 1 base and 0 bases, with 12 bases remaining between them. The germline V gene has CDR1 SGHVS and CDR2 FQNEAQ. CDR3 coding DNA: TGTGCCAGCAGCTTAGTAGGCAGGGACATGAACACTGAAGCTTTCTTT. Amino acid sequence: CASSLVGRDMNTEAFF.

This clonotype came up a few times. V gene TRBV5-1 combines with J gene TRBJ1-5; D is ambiguous. The V end was cut by 1 base, the J end by 5 bases, with 10 bases between. From germline, CDR1 is SGHRS and CDR2 YFSETQ. The CDR3 has 14 residues. CDR3 in DNA: TGCGCCAGCAGCTTGACGGGGTTCGATCAGCCCCAGCATTTT. This codes for CASSLTGFDQPQHF.

In its sample, this clonotype was seen a few times. The chain is built from TRBV6-1 and TRBJ2-1; 8 nucleotides line up with TRBD1. CDR1 MNHNS and CDR2 SASEGT come from the germline V gene. The CDR3 is made up of 15 amino acids. Losses at the gene ends were 6 bases for V and 2 bases for J; bases not matched to a gene: 6. The CDR3 bases are TGTGCCAGCAGGTCAGGGGGCTTGACCTACAATGAGCAGTTCTTC. This translates into CASRSGGLTYNEQFF.

This clonotype was counted only a few times. The chain joins TRBV5-1 to TRBJ2-1; D is possibly TRBD1 or TRBD2 (5 bases each). Between the trimmed V and J ends, which lost 4 bases and 0 bases, there was a span of 17 bases. This CDR3 has 17 amino acids. CDR1 and CDR2 from the germline V gene are SGHRS and YFSETQ. The CDR3 spells CASSPGTVGFSYNEQFF. CDR3 nucleotide sequence: TGCGCCAGCAGCCCCGGGACCGTAGGCTTCTCCTACAATGAGCAGTTCTTC.

This clonotype was seen ten or more times. The chain has TRBV5-6 and TRBJ2-2; weak D call: TRBD1 (5 bases). The CDR3 has 16 residues. The V gene lost 1 base and the J gene lost 4 bases, with 14 bases spanning the gap. CDR1 is SGHDT and CDR2 is YYEEEE in the germline V gene. For the CDR3, the DNA is TGTGCCAGCAGCTTGCTATATCTTGGGGCCACCGGGGAGCTGTTTTTT. This codes for CASSLLYLGATGELFF.

This clonotype occurred a few times. The gene calls are TRBV29-1 and TRBJ2-2; D possibly uses TRBD1 or TRBD2 (6 bases each). Deletions cut 6 bases from V and 6 bases from J, with 11 bases between. From germline, CDR1 is SQVTM and CDR2 ANQGSEA. The CDR3 spans 12 residues. The DNA of the CDR3 is TGCAGCGTGTTCCGGGGGCCCGGGGAGCTGTTTTTT. It encodes CSVFRGPGELFF.

This clonotype was recorded many times. J is TRBJ2-3 and V is TRBV11-2, with no clear D. The CDR3 is 13 amino acids. CDR1 SGHAT and CDR2 FQNNGV come from the germline V gene. Trimming took 3 bases from V and 2 from J, leaving 6 bases between them. The CDR3 spells CASSFEYTDTQYF. The DNA of the CDR3 is TGTGCCAGCAGCTTCGAATACACAGATACGCAGTATTTT.